The sequence of this TCR beta chain was determined in a study of T-cell reconstitution after alpha-beta-depleted transplantation in children. Germline lookup yields CDR1 MGHRA and CDR2 YSYEKL. The ends were cut back, 1 base at V and 8 bases at J, with 18 bases in the middle. The CDR3 consists of 16 residues. In the case of this clonotype: Its antigen is unknown.

It was with unique molecular identifiers that the TCRbeta library was prepared. Using its own MiXCR run on the PCR reads, TCRdb lists one record per CDR3 protein. The sample holds about 980,000 distinct CDR3 sequences, roughly 29% seen once. General observations from the study: At day 60, the high TCRbeta diversity found in some patients originated from recipient T cells and thymic progenitors that had survived. It was reported that alpha-beta T cells came from several hundred expanded graft clones (about two months after transplant).

This TCR was sampled from a boy under two years old who had a stem cell transplant for SCID, so the T cells may come from the graft donor. This sample comprised PBMCs, mostly from graft donor cells, obtained 360 days after TCRalphabeta/CD19-depleted stem cell transplant. The chain carries TRBV4-1 and TRBJ1-3, with D perhaps matching TRBD1 (5 bases). CDR3 DNA sequence: TGCGCCAGCAGCCAAGTACTCTACGGAGGGACTCACACCATATATTTT. It yields the protein CASSQVLYGGTHTIYF.